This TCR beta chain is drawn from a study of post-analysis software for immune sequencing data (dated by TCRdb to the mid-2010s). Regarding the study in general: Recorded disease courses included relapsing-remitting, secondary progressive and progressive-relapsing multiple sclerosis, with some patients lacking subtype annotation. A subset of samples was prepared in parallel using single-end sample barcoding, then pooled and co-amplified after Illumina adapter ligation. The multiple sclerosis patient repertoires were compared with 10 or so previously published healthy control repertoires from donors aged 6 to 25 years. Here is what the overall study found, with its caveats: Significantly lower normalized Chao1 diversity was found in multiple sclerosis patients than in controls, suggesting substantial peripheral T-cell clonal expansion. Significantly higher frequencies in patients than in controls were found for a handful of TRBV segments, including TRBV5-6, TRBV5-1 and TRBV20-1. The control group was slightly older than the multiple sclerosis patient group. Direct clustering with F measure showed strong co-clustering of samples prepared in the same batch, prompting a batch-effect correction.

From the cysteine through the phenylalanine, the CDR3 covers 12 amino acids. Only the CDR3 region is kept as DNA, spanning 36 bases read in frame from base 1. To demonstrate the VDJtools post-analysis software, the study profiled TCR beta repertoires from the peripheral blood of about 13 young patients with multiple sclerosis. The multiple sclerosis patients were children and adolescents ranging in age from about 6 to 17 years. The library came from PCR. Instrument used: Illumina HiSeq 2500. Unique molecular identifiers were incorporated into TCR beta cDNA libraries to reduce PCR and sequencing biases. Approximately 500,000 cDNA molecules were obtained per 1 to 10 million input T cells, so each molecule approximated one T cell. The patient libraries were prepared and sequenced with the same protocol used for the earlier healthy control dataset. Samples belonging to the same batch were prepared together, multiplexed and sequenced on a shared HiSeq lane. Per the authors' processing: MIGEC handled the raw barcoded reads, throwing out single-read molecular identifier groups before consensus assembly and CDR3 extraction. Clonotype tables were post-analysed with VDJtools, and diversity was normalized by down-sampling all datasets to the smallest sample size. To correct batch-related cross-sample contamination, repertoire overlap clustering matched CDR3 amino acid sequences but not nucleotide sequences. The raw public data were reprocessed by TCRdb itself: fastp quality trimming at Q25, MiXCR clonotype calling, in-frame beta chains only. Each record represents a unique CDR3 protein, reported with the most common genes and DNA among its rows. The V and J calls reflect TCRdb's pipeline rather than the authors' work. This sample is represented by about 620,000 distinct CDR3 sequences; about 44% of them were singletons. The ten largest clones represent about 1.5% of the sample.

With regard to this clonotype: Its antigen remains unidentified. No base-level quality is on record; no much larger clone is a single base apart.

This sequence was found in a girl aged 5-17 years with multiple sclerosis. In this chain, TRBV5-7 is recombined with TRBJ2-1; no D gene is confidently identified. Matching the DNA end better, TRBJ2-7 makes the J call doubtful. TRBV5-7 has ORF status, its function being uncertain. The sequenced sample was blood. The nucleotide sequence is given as TGTGCCAGCAGTCGATCTGTCTACGAGCAGTACTTC. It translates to CASSRSVYEQYF.